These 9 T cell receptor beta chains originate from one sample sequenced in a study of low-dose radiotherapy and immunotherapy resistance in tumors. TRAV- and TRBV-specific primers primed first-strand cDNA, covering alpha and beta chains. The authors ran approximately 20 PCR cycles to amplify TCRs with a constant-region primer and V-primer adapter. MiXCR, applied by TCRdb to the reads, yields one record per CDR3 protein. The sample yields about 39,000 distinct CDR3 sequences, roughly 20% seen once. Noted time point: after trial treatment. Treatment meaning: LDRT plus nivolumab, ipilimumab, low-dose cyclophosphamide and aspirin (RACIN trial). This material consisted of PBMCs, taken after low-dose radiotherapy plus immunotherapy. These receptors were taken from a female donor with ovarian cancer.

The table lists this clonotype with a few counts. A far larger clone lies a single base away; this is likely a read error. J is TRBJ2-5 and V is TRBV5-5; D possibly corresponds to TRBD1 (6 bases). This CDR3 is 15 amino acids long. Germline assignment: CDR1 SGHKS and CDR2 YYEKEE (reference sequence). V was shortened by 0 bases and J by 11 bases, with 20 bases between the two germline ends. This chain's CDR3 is CASSLAGASYNEQYF. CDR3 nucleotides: TGTGCCAGCAGCTTGGCAGGGGCCTCCTACAATGAGCAGTACTTC.

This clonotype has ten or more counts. The CDR3 DNA reads TGTGCCAGCACGGCCGGGACAGGGGGTTACGAGCAGTACTTC. It codes for CASTAGTGGYEQYF. The J gene is TRBJ2-7, the V gene TRBV6-6; 11 nucleotides line up with TRBD1. V lost 7 bases to trimming and J lost 4 bases; unmatched junction nucleotides: 6. The germline CDR1 and CDR2 sequences are MNHNY and SVGAGI (reference sequence). The CDR3 spans 14 residues.

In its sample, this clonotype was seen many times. CDR3 coding DNA: TGCGCCAGCAGCTTGGACAATAATGAAAAACTGTTTTTT. It is translated as CASSLDNNEKLFF. The V gene is TRBV5-1, the J gene TRBJ1-4; D gene ambiguous. V was shortened by 0 bases and J by 4 bases, with 4 bases between the two germline ends. Germline loops: CDR1 SGHRS, CDR2 YFSETQ. The CDR3 covers 13 residues.

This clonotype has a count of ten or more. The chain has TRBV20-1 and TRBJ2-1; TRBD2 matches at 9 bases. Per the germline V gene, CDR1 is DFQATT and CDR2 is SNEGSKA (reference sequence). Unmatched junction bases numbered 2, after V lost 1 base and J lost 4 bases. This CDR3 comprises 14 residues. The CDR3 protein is CSARGLAEYNEQFF. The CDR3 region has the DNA TGCAGTGCTAGAGGACTAGCGGAGTACAATGAGCAGTTCTTC.

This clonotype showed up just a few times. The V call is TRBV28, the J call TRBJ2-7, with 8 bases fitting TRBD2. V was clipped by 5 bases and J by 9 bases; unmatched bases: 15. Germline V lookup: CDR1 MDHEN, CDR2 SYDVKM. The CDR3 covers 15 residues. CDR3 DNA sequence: TGTGCCAGCAGTGGAGTAGCGGGAAACTGGGTGGGGCAGTACTTC. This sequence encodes CASSGVAGNWVGQYF.

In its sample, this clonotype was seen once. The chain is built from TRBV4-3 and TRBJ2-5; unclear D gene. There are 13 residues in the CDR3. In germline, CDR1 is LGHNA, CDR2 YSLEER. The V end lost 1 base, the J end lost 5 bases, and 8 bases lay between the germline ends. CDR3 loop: CASSQGEGETQYF. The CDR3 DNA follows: TGCGCCAGCAGCCAAGGGGAAGGGGAGACCCAGTACTTC.

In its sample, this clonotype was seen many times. DNA of the CDR3: TGTGCCAGCAGCTTAGGACAAACGAACACCGGGGAGCTGTTTTTT. As protein: CASSLGQTNTGELFF. This chain joins TRBV11-2 and TRBJ2-2; no clear D gene. The germline V gene has CDR1 SGHAT and CDR2 FQNNGV. The CDR3 is 15 residues long. V lost 1 base, J lost 0 bases, and 6 bases lay in between.

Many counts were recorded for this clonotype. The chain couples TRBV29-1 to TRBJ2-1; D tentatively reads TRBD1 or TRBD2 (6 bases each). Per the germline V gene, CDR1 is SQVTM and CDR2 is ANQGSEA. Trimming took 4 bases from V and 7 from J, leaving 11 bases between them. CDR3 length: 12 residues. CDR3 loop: CSVVRGTNEQFF. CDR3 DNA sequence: TGCAGCGTTGTAAGGGGGACTAATGAGCAGTTCTTC.

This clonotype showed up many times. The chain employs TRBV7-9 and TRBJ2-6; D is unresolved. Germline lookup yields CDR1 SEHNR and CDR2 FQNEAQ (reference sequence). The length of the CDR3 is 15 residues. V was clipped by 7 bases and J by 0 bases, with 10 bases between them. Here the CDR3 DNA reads TGTGCCAGCAAGACTGCGACCTCTGGGGCCAACGTCCTGACTTTC. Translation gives CASKTATSGANVLTF.